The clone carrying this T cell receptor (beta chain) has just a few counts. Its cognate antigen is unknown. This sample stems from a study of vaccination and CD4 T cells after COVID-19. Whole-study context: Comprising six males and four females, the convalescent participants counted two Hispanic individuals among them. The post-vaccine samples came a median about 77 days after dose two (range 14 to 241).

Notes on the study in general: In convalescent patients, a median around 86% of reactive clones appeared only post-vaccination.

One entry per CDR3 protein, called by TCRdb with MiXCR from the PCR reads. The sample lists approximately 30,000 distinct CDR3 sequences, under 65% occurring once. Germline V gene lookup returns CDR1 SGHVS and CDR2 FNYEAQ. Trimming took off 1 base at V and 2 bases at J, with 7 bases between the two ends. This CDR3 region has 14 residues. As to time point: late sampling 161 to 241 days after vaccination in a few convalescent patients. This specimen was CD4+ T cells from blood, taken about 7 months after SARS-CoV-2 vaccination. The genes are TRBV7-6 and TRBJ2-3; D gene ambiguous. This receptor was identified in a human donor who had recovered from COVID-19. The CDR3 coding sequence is TGTGCCAGCAGCTTAGTGGCAGCCACAGATACGCAGTATTTT. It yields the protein CASSLVAATDTQYF.